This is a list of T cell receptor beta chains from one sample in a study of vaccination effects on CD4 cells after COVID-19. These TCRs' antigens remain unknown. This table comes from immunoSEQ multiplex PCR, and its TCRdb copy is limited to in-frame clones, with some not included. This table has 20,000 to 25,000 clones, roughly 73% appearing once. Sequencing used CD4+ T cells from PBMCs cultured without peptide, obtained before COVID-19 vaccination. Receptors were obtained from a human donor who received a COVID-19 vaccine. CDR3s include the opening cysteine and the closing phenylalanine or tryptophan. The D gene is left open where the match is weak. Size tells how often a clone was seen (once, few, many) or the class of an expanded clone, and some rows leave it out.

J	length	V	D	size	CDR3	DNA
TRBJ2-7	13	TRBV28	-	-	CASSFPGVRGQYF	TGTGCCAGCAGTTTTCCCGGGGTCAGAGGGCAGTACTTC
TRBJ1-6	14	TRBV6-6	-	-	CASSYQGSGSPLHF	TGTGCCAGCAGTTACCAGGGGAGTGGTTCACCCCTCCACTTT
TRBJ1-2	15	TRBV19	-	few	CASSQVMRTPSGYTF	TGTGCCAGTAGCCAAGTCATGCGGACCCCTAGTGGCTACACCTTC
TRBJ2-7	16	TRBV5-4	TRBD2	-	CASNRAGGDSSYEQYF	TGTGCCAGCAACCGGGCGGGAGGAGACAGCTCCTACGAGCAGTACTTC
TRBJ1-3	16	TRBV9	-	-	CASSVATGYSGNTIYF	TGTGCCAGCAGCGTCGCCACAGGGTACTCTGGAAACACCATATATTTT
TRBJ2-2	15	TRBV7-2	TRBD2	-	CASSRTSGGAGELFF	TGTGCCAGCAGCCGGACTAGCGGGGGCGCCGGGGAGCTGTTTTTT
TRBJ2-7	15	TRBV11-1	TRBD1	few	CASSRRQGNFDEQYF	TGTGCCAGCAGCCGGCGACAGGGTAACTTTGACGAGCAGTACTTC
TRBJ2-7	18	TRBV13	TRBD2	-	CASSKEPGLGVLVPEQYF	TGTGCCAGCAGCAAGGAACCGGGACTAGGGGTACTTGTGCCCGAGCAGTACTTC
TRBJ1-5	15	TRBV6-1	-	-	CASSESLPSNQPQHF	TGTGCCAGCAGTGAGTCTCTCCCTAGCAATCAGCCCCAGCATTTT
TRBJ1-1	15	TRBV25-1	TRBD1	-	CASSESGQGGTEAFF	TGTGCCAGCAGTGAATCGGGGCAGGGGGGCACTGAAGCTTTCTTT
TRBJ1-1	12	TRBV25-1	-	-	CASSRLGTEAFF	TGTGCCAGCAGCCGATTAGGCACTGAAGCTTTCTTT
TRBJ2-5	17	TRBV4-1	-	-	CASSQAGTALRRETQYF	TGCGCCAGCAGCCAAGCAGGGACGGCACTCCGACGGGAGACCCAGTACTTC
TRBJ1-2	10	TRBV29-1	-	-	CSVERRGYTF	TGCAGCGTTGAACGGAGGGGCTACACCTTC
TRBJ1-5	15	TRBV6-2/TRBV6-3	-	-	CASSPGQLSNQPQHF	TGTGCCAGCAGCCCCGGACAGCTTAGCAATCAGCCCCAGCATTTT
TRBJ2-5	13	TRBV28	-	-	CASSRDYQETQYF	TGTGCCAGCAGCCGGGACTACCAAGAGACCCAGTACTTC
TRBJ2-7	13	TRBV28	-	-	CASSLGFTYEQYF	TGTGCCAGCAGCTTGGGGTTTACCTACGAGCAGTACTTC
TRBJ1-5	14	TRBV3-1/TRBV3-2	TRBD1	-	CASSGTGGNQPQHF	TGTGCCAGCAGCGGGACAGGGGGCAATCAGCCCCAGCATTTT
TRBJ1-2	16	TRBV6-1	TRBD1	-	CASSELDRGSNYGYTF	TGTGCCAGCAGTGAATTGGACAGGGGGTCCAACTATGGCTACACCTTC
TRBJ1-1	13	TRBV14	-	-	CASSPRTTGEAFF	TGTGCCAGCAGCCCTAGGACAACGGGTGAGGCTTTCTTT
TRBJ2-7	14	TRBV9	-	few	CASSVAGMTYEQYF	TGTGCCAGCAGCGTAGCCGGTATGACCTACGAGCAGTACTTC
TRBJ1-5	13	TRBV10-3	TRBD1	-	CAIRDRVDQPQHF	TGTGCCATCCGGGACAGGGTGGATCAGCCCCAGCATTTT
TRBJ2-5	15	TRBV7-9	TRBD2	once	CASSRLAGDAETQYF	TGTGCCAGCAGCCGACTAGCGGGAGACGCGGAGACCCAGTACTTC
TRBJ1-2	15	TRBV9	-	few	CASSVDPGWAYGYTF	TGTGCCAGCAGCGTCGACCCAGGCTGGGCCTATGGCTACACCTTC
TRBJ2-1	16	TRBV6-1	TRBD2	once	CASSGRLAGAYNEQFF	TGTGCCAGCAGTGGCCGACTAGCGGGAGCGTACAATGAGCAGTTCTTC
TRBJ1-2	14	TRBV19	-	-	CASSLGGGRDGYTF	TGTGCCAGTAGCCTTGGAGGGGGGCGGGATGGCTACACCTTC
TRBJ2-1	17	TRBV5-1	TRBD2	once	CASRGKSSGRVYNEQFF	TGCGCCAGCCGAGGGAAATCCAGCGGGAGGGTCTACAATGAGCAGTTCTTC
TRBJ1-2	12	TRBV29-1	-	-	CSVVVAIYGYTF	TGCAGCGTTGTGGTGGCGATCTATGGCTACACCTTC
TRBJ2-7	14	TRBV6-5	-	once	CASSYSSGDYEQYF	TGTGCCAGCAGTTACTCGAGCGGAGACTACGAGCAGTACTTC
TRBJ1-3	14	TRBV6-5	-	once	CATRPASSGNTIYF	TGTGCCACCCGACCTGCCAGCTCTGGAAACACCATATATTTT
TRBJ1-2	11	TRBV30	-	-	CAWDRGRGYTF	TGTGCCTGGGACCGGGGGCGCGGCTACACCTTC
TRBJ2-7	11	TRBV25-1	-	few	CASSGKDEQYF	TGTGCCAGCAGTGGGAAGGACGAGCAGTACTTC
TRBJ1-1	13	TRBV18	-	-	CASSLGQNTEAFF	TGTGCCAGCTCACTCGGACAGAACACTGAAGCTTTCTTT
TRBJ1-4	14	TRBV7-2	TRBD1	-	CASSLTGGIEKLFF	TGTGCCAGCAGCTTAACAGGGGGCATTGAAAAACTGTTTTTT
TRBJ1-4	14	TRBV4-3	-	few	CASSQLDGDEKLFF	TGCGCCAGCAGCCAATTAGATGGGGATGAAAAACTGTTTTTT
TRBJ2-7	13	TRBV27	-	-	CASRLGRAYEQYF	TGTGCCAGCAGACTGGGACGAGCCTACGAGCAGTACTTC
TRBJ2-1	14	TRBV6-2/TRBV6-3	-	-	CASSRLVRHNEQFF	TGTGCCAGCAGTCGACTAGTCCGTCACAATGAGCAGTTCTTC
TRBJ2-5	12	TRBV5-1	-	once	CASSSGGGRIYF	TGCGCCAGCAGCTCGGGCGGAGGGAGGATTTACTTC
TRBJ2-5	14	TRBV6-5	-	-	CASVEGGTQETQYF	TGTGCCAGCGTGGAGGGGGGGACTCAAGAGACCCAGTACTTC
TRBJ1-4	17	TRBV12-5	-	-	CASGLMLVSGVNEKLFF	TGTGCTAGTGGTTTGATGTTGGTGTCAGGAGTTAATGAAAAACTGTTTTTT
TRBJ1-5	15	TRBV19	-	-	CASSTTGQGNQPQHF	TGTGCCAGTAGTACTACAGGGCAAGGCAATCAGCCCCAGCATTTT